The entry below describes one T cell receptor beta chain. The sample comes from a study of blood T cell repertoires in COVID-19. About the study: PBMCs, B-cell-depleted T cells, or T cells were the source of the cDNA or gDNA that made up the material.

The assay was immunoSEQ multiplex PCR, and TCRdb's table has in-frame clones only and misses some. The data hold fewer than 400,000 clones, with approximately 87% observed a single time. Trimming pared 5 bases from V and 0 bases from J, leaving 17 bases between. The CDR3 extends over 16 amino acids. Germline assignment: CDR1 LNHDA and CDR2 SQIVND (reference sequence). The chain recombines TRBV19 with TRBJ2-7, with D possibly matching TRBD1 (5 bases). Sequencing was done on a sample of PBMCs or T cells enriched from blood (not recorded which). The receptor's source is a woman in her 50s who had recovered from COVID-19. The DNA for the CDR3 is TGTGCCAGTAGTCAGGCAGGACACCTTAGCTCCTACGAGCAGTACTTC. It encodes CASSQAGHLSSYEQYF. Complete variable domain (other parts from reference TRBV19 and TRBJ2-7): DGGITQSPKYLFRKEGQNVTLSCEQNLNHDAMYWYRQDPGQGLRLIYYSQIVNDFQKGDIAEGYSVSREKKESFPLTVTSAQKNPTAFYLCASSQAGHLSSYEQYFGPGTRLTVT.